This T cell receptor beta chain comes out of a study of cytomegalovirus exposure and HLA in healthy donors. This CDR3 has 15 amino acids. Germline CDR1 GTSNPN, CDR2 SVGIG (reference sequence). V was pared by 5 bases and J by 0 bases, with 0 bases of the junction left unmatched. It was with 60 Vbeta and 13 Jbeta primers that the PCR ran. The repertoire was sequenced with immunoSEQ multiplex PCR; TCRdb's copy has only in-frame clones and lacks some. The data show under 200,000 clones, around 68% seen once. The TCR originated in a man aged 50 or older in good health and CMV-seronegative. The rearrangement links TRBV30 to TRBJ2-3, with TRBD2 identical over 15 bases. Sequences were obtained from PBMCs. The CDR3 DNA sequence: TGTGCCTGGGGACTAGCGGGGGGGAGCACAGATACGCAGTATTTT. Amino acid sequence: CAWGLAGGSTDTQYF.